The rows below give T cell receptor beta chains drawn from one sample of a study of blood T cell repertoires in COVID-19. The table came from immunoSEQ multiplex PCR; TCRdb's copy has only in-frame clones and leaves some out. The sample has about 270,000 clones; about 90% are singletons. The sample taken for sequencing was PBMCs or T cells enriched from blood (not recorded which). These receptors were taken from a woman in her twenties or thirties with acute COVID-19. The CDR3 runs from the conserved cysteine through the conserved F or W. D genes are given only for firm matches.

D	J	V	CDR3	DNA
TRBD2	TRBJ2-5	TRBV14	CASSQEGLAGMETQYF	TGTGCCAGCAGCCAAGAGGGACTAGCGGGAATGGAGACCCAGTACTTC
.	TRBJ2-1	TRBV19	CASSLSGTRTTSEQFF	TGTGCCAGTAGTCTGAGCGGGACACGGACTACAAGTGAGCAGTTCTTC
.	TRBJ1-3	TRBV5-1	CASSLALSASGNTIYF	TGCGCCAGCAGCTTGGCCTTGAGCGCCTCTGGAAACACCATATATTTT
.	TRBJ1-5	TRBV12-3/TRBV12-4	CASSRDSNQPQHF	TGTGCCAGCAGCCGAGATAGCAATCAGCCCCAGCATTTT
.	TRBJ2-3	TRBV30	CAWTGQITDTQYF	TGTGCCTGGACTGGGCAGATCACAGATACGCAGTATTTT
TRBD2	TRBJ2-7	TRBV4-1	CASSQDTSGYEQYF	TGCGCCAGCAGCCAAGACACTAGCGGATACGAGCAGTACTTC
.	TRBJ2-7	TRBV4-1	CASSQEASLHEQYF	TGCGCCAGCAGCCAAGAGGCTAGTCTTCACGAGCAGTACTTC
.	TRBJ1-4	TRBV5-4	CASSMDGLSVGNEKLFF	TGTGCCAGCAGCATGGACGGACTCAGCGTTGGTAATGAAAAACTGTTTTTT
.	TRBJ1-1	TRBV6-2/TRBV6-3	CASSYPQGSEAFF	TGTGCCAGCAGTTATCCACAGGGCTCTGAAGCTTTCTTT
.	TRBJ1-4	TRBV10-1	CASSTDSQLFF	TGCGCCAGCAGCACCGACAGTCAACTGTTTTTT